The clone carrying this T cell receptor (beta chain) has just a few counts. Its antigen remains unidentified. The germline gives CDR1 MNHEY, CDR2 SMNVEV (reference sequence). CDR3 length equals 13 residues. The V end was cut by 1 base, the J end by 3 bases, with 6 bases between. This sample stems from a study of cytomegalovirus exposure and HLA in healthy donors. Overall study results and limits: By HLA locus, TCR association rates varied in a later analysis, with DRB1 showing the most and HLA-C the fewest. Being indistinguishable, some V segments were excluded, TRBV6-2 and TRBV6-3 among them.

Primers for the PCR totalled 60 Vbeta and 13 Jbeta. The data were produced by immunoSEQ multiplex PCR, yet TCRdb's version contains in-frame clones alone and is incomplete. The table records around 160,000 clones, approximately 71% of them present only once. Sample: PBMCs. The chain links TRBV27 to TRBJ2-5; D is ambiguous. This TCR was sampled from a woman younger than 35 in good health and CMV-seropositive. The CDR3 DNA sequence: TGTGCCAGCAGTTTATTTAGAGAAGAGACCCAGTACTTC. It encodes CASSLFREETQYF.